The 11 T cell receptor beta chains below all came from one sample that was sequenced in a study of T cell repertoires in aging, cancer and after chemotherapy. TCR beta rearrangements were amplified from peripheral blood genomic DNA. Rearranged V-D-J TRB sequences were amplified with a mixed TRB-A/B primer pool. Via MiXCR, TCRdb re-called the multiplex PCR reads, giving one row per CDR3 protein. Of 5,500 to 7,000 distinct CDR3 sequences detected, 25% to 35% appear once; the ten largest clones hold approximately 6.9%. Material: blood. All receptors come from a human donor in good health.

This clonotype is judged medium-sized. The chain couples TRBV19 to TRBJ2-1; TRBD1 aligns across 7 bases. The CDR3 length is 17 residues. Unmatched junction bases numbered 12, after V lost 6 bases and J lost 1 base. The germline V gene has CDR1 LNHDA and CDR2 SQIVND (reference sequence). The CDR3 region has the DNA TGTGCCAGTAGCATGTTTGGCGACAGGGCTTCCTACAATGAGCAGTTCTTC. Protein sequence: CASSMFGDRASYNEQFF.

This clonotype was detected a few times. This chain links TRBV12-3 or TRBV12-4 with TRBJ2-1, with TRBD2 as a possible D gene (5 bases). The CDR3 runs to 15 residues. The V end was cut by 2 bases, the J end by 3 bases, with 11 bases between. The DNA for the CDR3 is TGTGCCAGCAGTTTATCCCCCGGGGACTACAATGAGCAGTTCTTC. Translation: CASSLSPGDYNEQFF.

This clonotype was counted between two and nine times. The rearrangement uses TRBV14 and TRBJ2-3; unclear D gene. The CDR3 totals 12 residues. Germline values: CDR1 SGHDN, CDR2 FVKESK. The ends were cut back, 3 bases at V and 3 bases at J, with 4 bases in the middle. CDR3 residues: CASSQNTDTQYF. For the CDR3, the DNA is TGTGCCAGCAGCCAGAATACAGATACGCAGTATTTT.

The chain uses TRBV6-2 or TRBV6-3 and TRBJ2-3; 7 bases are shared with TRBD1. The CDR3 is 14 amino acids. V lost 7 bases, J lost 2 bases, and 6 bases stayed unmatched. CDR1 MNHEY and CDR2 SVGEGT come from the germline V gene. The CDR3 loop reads CASMPGQHTDTQYF. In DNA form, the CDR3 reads TGTGCCAGCATGCCGGGACAGCACACAGATACGCAGTATTTT.

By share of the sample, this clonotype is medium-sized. CDR3 sequence (DNA): TGTGCCAGCAGCGATAACCGGGGCACCACAGATACGCAGTATTTT. It yields the protein CASSDNRGTTDTQYF. J is TRBJ2-3 and V is TRBV6-1; D may match TRBD1 or TRBD2 (5 bases each). The CDR3 contains 15 residues. Germline V gene sequence: CDR1 MNHNS, CDR2 SASEGT. V lost 6 bases and J lost 2, with 15 bases in between.

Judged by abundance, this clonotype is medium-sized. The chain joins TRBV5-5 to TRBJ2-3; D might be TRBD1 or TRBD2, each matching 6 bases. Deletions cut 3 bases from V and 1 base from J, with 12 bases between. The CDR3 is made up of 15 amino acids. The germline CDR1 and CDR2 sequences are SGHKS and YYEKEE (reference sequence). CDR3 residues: CASSSQGLGTDTQYF. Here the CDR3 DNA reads TGTGCCAGCAGCTCACAGGGACTGGGCACAGATACGCAGTATTTT.

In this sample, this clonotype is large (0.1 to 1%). CDR3: CSVDRRGSTDTQYF. DNA of the CDR3: TGCAGCGTAGACCGTCGGGGGAGCACAGATACGCAGTATTTT. The chain uses TRBV29-1 and TRBJ2-3; TRBD2 might be the D (6 bases). The germline CDR1 and CDR2 sequences are SQVTM and ANQGSEA. The CDR3 runs 14 residues. Trimming took off 6 bases at V and 0 bases at J, with 13 bases between the two ends.

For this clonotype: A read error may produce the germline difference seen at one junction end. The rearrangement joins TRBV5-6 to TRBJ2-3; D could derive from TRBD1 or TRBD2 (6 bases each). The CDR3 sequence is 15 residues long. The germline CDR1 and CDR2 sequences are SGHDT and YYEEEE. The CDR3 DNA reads TGCGCCAGCAGGACGAAGGGGGGCCAGTCAGATACGCAGTATTTT. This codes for CASRTKGGQSDTQYF.

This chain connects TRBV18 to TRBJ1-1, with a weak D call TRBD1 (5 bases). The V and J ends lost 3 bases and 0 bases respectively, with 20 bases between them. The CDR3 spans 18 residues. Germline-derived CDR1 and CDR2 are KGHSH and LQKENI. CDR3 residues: CASSPTGRELRMNTEAFF. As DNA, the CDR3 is TGTGCCAGCTCACCGACGGGACGGGAGCTACGCATGAACACTGAAGCTTTCTTT.

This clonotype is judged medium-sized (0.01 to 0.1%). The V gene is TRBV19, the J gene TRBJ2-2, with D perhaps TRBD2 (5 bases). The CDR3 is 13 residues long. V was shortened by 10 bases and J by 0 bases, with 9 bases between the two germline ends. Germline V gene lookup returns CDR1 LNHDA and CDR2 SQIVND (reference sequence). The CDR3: CATRDTNTGELFF. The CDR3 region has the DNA TGTGCCACCCGGGATACGAACACCGGGGAGCTGTTTTTT.

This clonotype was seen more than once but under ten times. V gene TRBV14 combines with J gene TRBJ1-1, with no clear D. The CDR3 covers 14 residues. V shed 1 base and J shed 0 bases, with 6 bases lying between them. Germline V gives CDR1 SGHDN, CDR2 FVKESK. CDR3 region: CASSQGSVNTEAFF. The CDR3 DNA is TGTGCCAGCAGCCAAGGCTCAGTGAACACTGAAGCTTTCTTT. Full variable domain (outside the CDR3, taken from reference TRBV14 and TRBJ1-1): EAGVTQFPSHSVIEKGQTVTLRCDPISGHDNLYWYRRVMGKEIKFLLHFVKESKQDESGMPNNRFLAERTGGTYSTLKVQPAELEDSGVYFCASSQGSVNTEAFFGQGTRLTVV.